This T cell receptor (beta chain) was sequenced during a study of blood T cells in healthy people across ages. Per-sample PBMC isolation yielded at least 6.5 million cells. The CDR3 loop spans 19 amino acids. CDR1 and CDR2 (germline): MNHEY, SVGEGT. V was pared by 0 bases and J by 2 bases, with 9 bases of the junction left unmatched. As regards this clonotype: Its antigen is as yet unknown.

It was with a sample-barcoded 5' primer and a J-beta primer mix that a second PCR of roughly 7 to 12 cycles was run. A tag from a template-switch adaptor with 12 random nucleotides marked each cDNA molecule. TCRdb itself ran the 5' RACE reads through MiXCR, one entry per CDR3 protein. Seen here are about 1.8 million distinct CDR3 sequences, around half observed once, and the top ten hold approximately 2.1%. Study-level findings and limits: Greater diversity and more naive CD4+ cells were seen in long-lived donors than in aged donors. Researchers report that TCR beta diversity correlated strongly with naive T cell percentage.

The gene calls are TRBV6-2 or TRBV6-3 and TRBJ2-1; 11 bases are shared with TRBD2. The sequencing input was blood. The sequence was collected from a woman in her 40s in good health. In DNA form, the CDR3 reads TGTGCCAGCAGTTACTCGGGGCTAGCGGGGGGCCAAACCTACAATGAGCAGTTCTTC. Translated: CASSYSGLAGGQTYNEQFF.